Shown below are 25 T cell receptor beta chains from a single sample sequenced in a study of response to subunit inactivated influenza vaccine. In TCRdb, the RT-PCR reads were re-called with MiXCR into one record per CDR3 protein. The sample has 650,000 to 800,000 distinct CDR3 sequences; 15% to 20% are singletons. This material consisted of PBMCs from blood, taken 5 days after vaccination. These receptors were taken from a man aged 50 or older who received an inactivated influenza vaccine.

This clonotype has a count of ten or more. The gene calls are TRBV5-1 and TRBJ1-1; the match to TRBD1 covers 7 bases. V lost 2 bases and J lost 1; bases outside the gene matches: 5. The germline V gene encodes CDR1 SGHRS and CDR2 YFSETQ. This CDR3 region has 15 residues. The CDR3 loop is CASSLQGPGNTEAFF. CDR3 nucleotide sequence: TGCGCCAGCAGCTTACAGGGGCCTGGGAACACTGAAGCTTTCTTT.

The sample holds a few counts of this clonotype. V usage is TRBV7-9 and J usage is TRBJ2-3, with a possible D match to TRBD2 (5 bases). CDR1 and CDR2 (germline): SEHNR, FQNEAQ (reference sequence). The length of the CDR3 is 15 residues. The V end was cut by 4 bases, the J end by 2 bases, with 13 bases between. CDR3 amino acids: CASSSPDYYTDTQYF. The CDR3 DNA sequence: TGTGCCAGCAGCTCACCTGACTACTACACAGATACGCAGTATTTT.

This clonotype showed up just once. This chain links TRBV6-2 or TRBV6-3 with TRBJ2-3; possibly TRBD1 for D (5 bases). Germline CDR1 MNHEY, CDR2 SVGEGT. V was cut by 5 bases and J by 5 bases, with 17 bases left in between. CDR3 length: 15 residues. CDR3 sequence reads: CASSPHKGMQDTQYF. For the CDR3, the DNA is TGTGCCAGCAGTCCCCATAAGGGGATGCAAGATACGCAGTATTTT.

V is TRBV28 and J is TRBJ2-1; D is undetermined. CDR1 is MDHEN and CDR2 is SYDVKM in the germline V gene. V lost 2 bases and J 10 bases, leaving 27 bases between the germline ends. This CDR3 has 18 amino acids. As DNA, the CDR3 is TGTGCCAGCAGTTTACCCCACGGCAGAACCTTCCCTACTTTCGAGCAGTTCTTC. It encodes CASSLPHGRTFPTFEQFF.

The chain combines TRBV3-1 with TRBJ2-7; 7 bases are a match to TRBD1. From germline, CDR1 is LGHDT and CDR2 YNNKEL (reference sequence). V lost 4 bases, J lost 2 bases, and 17 bases stayed unmatched. There are 18 residues in the CDR3. The CDR3 DNA reads TGTGCCAGCAGCCCCACACCCGGACAGGCCAGGAGGACCTACGAGCAGTACTTC. Its translation: CASSPTPGQARRTYEQYF.

This clonotype was detected only a few times. This rearrangement joins TRBV4-2 to TRBJ2-5; D is uncertain. Germline values: CDR1 LGHNA, CDR2 YNFKEQ. This CDR3 has 13 amino acids. V lost 2 bases and J 4 bases, leaving 8 bases between the germline ends. CDR3 in DNA: TGTGCCAGCAGCCAAAATGATAGAGAGACCCAGTACTTC. Its protein is CASSQNDRETQYF.

This clonotype occurred many times. This chain connects TRBV20-1 to TRBJ1-6, with 11 positions matching TRBD1. This CDR3 has 13 residues. Trimming at V came to 5 bases and at J to 11 bases, leaving 5 bases not matched to a gene. Per germline, CDR1 DFQATT and CDR2 SNEGSKA (reference sequence). The CDR3 spells CSAPRDRGTPLHF. CDR3 sequence (DNA): TGCAGTGCTCCACGGGACAGGGGGACACCCCTCCACTTT.

This chain links TRBV7-6 with TRBJ2-1; the D gene is possibly TRBD1 (6 bases). This CDR3 has 15 amino acids. The V end lost 4 bases, the J end lost 4 bases, and 14 bases lay between the germline ends. From germline, CDR1 is SGHVS and CDR2 FNYEAQ. The CDR3 DNA reads TGTGCCAGCAGCTCCCCAGGACAGCTGTACAATGAGCAGTTCTTC. Its protein product is CASSSPGQLYNEQFF.

This clonotype was seen ten or more times. V is TRBV5-1 and J is TRBJ1-1; 7 bases line up with TRBD1. V gave up 4 bases and J gave up 1 base; unmatched junction bases: 4. Per the germline V gene, CDR1 is SGHRS and CDR2 is YFSETQ. The CDR3 spans 14 residues. CDR3 in amino acids: CASSGQDGNTEAFF. CDR3 coding DNA: TGCGCCAGCAGCGGACAGGACGGGAACACTGAAGCTTTCTTT.

This clonotype was counted at least ten times. The chain joins TRBV4-2 to TRBJ2-5; no definite D call. Between the trimmed V and J ends, which lost 0 bases and 2 bases, there was a span of 10 bases. The CDR3 runs 15 residues. CDR1 and CDR2 (germline): LGHNA, YNFKEQ. CDR3: CASSQEVLGQETQYF. As DNA, the CDR3 is TGTGCCAGCAGCCAAGAGGTCCTAGGACAAGAGACCCAGTACTTC.

This chain links TRBV29-1 with TRBJ2-1, with a tentative D call TRBD2 (6 bases). The CDR3 is 13 amino acids. V lost 3 bases and J lost 7, with 13 bases in between. The germline CDR1 and CDR2 sequences are SQVTM and ANQGSEA. CDR3 sequence: CSVDRTSGNEQFF. The CDR3 nucleotides read TGCAGCGTTGACAGGACCAGCGGGAATGAGCAGTTCTTC.

In its sample, this clonotype was seen a few times. Its ends do not fully match the called genes, so a read error is possible. In DNA form, the CDR3 reads TGCGCCAGCAGCCCTGGGACAGGGAAAATAAGACCAGTCTTC. This codes for CASSPGTGKIRPVF. The chain couples TRBV5-1 to TRBJ2-1, with 9 bases fitting TRBD1. Per germline, CDR1 SGHRS and CDR2 YFSETQ. The CDR3 length is 14 residues.

This chain links TRBV6-1 with TRBJ2-3; TRBD1 is a possible D gene (5 bases). Trimming shortened V by 6 bases and J by 3 bases, and 10 bases separated the two germline ends. The germline CDR1 and CDR2 sequences are MNHNS and SASEGT. There are 13 residues in the CDR3. As DNA, the CDR3 is TGTGCCAGCAGACGCCAGGGAACAGATACGCAGTATTTT. It specifies CASRRQGTDTQYF.

This clonotype turned up a few times. V gene TRBV4-2 combines with J gene TRBJ2-7; D is ambiguous. The CDR3 loop spans 13 amino acids. The V gene's germline CDR1 is LGHNA and CDR2 YNFKEQ. Trimming pared 4 bases from V and 2 bases from J, leaving 9 bases between. The CDR3 protein is CASSPYEAYEQYF. In DNA form, the CDR3 reads TGTGCCAGCAGCCCCTACGAAGCCTACGAGCAGTACTTC.

The chain carries TRBV5-1 and TRBJ2-5, with 10 nucleotides matching TRBD2. Trimming took 4 bases from V and 2 from J; bases not matched to a gene: 8. This CDR3 comprises 16 residues. Germline loops: CDR1 SGHRS, CDR2 YFSETQ. This chain's CDR3 is CASSVLSGGRQETQYF. CDR3 nucleotide sequence: TGCGCCAGCAGCGTGCTTAGCGGGGGGCGGCAAGAGACCCAGTACTTC.

This clonotype came up a few times. The rearrangement joins TRBV25-1 to TRBJ2-1; weak D call: TRBD1 (6 bases). Germline CDR1 is MGHDK and CDR2 is SYGVNS. The CDR3 runs 13 residues. Trimming pared 6 bases from V and 7 bases from J, leaving 13 bases between. CDR3 residues: CASRLLGANEQFF. The DNA of the CDR3 is TGTGCCAGCAGACTCCTGGGGGCAAATGAGCAGTTCTTC.

As regards this clonotype: An end of the junction does not agree with germline; a read error may underlie this. Written as DNA, the CDR3 is TGTGCTAGCAGCCACGGGACAGGAGAGACCCAGTACTTC. It translates to CASSHGTGETQYF. The chain joins TRBV7-7 to TRBJ2-5; 8 nucleotides line up with TRBD1. Looked up from germline, CDR1 is SSHAT and CDR2 is FNYEAQ (reference sequence). CDR3 length: 13 amino acids.

This chain connects TRBV21-1 to TRBJ2-6; TRBD1 is the table's D call and was not checked against the DNA. TRBV21-1 is given as a pseudogene. The CDR3 is made up of 17 amino acids. The CDR3 coding sequence is TGTGCCAGCAGCACCGGGACCGACATCTCTGGGGCCAACGTCCTGACTTTC. Translating gives CASSTGTDISGANVLTF.

The rearrangement joins TRBV28 to TRBJ1-2; D is ambiguous. Germline CDR1 MDHEN, CDR2 SYDVKM. Trimming removed 4 bases at V and 4 bases at J, with 7 bases between. The CDR3 is made up of 12 amino acids. CDR3: CASSSLRYGYTF. CDR3 nucleotide sequence: TGTGCCAGCAGTTCCCTCCGCTATGGCTACACCTTC.

This clonotype was observed a single time. The rearrangement links TRBV4-2 to TRBJ2-5; 7 bases are shared with TRBD1. Germline-derived CDR1 and CDR2 are LGHNA and YNFKEQ. V shed 0 bases, J shed 3 bases, and the junction held 10 bases outside the gene matches. CDR3 length equals 17 residues. This CDR3 is CASSQDRGFGTEETQYF. The CDR3 DNA follows: TGTGCCAGCAGCCAAGATCGTGGTTTCGGGACAGAAGAGACCCAGTACTTC.

There are a few counts of this clonotype. The chain is built from TRBV6-1 and TRBJ1-2; D may be TRBD1 (6 bases). CDR3 size: 14 residues. Trimming removed 7 bases from V and 4 bases from J, with 16 bases in between. Germline CDR1 is MNHNS and CDR2 is SASEGT. CDR3 DNA sequence: TGTGCCAGCAACAAAGCCGGACAGATCTATGGCTACACCTTC. Translated: CASNKAGQIYGYTF.

The chain recombines TRBV20-1 with TRBJ2-5, with D possibly called TRBD1 or TRBD2 (7 bases each). Germline V gene lookup returns CDR1 DFQATT and CDR2 SNEGSKA (reference sequence). Trimming shortened V by 4 bases and J by 1 base, and 19 bases separated the two germline ends. The CDR3 is made up of 16 amino acids. CDR3: CSANLVGGGLQETQYF. The CDR3 DNA follows: TGCAGTGCTAACCTTGTGGGAGGGGGCCTCCAAGAGACCCAGTACTTC.

The chain uses TRBV20-1 and TRBJ1-6; 8 positions agree with TRBD1. CDR1 and CDR2 from the germline V gene are DFQATT and SNEGSKA (reference sequence). The V gene end was trimmed by 5 bases and the J gene end by 6 bases; junction bases not matched to a gene: 6. The CDR3 covers 14 residues. DNA of the CDR3: TGCAGTGCTGGACAGGGTCTTGGTAATTCACCCCTCCACTTT. This translates into CSAGQGLGNSPLHF.

This clonotype was counted only a few times. V and J are TRBV27 and TRBJ1-1, with a possible D match to TRBD1 (6 bases). Trimming cost V 1 base and J 5 bases, with 8 bases left between them. The CDR3 sequence is 13 residues long. CDR1 MNHEY and CDR2 SMNVEV come from the germline V gene (reference sequence). The CDR3 nucleotides are TGTGCCAGCAGTTTATGGGGGGCGACTGAAGCTTTCTTT. Protein sequence: CASSLWGATEAFF.

This clonotype was picked up a small number of times. This sequence joins TRBV7-9 and TRBJ2-5; D is unresolved. The germline CDR1 and CDR2 sequences are SEHNR and FQNEAQ (reference sequence). The CDR3 spans 13 residues. V was clipped by 4 bases and J by 1 base, with 7 bases between them. The CDR3 DNA is TGTGCCAGCAGCTATTCGGGCCAAGAGACCCAGTACTTC. Amino acid sequence: CASSYSGQETQYF.